Below, 21 T cell receptor beta chains from the same sample are listed, as sequenced in a study of CD8+CD57+ T cells in acquired aplastic anemia. Both TCR beta VDJ combination and CDR3 sequence profiling were carried out. Genomic DNA was the template for this profiling. One entry per CDR3 protein results from TCRdb running MiXCR on the reads. The sample comprises about 180,000 distinct CDR3 sequences, around 60% of which are singletons, and 42% rests with the top ten. Flow cytometry had shown expanded CD8+CD57+ cells in the patients chosen for sequencing. The sequenced sample consisted of sorted CD4+, CD8+, or CD8+CD57+ T cells (not recorded which) from PBMCs. Source of these receptors: a human donor with aplastic anemia.

The chain joins TRBV6-5 to TRBJ1-2; TRBD1 might be the D (5 bases). Per the germline V gene, CDR1 is MNHEY and CDR2 is SVGAGI. V was trimmed by 9 bases and J by 4 bases, leaving 15 bases between them. CDR3 length: 13 amino acids. The CDR3 DNA sequence: TGTGCCAGTGGGGACTTTTCGGGCTATGGCTACACCTTC. As protein: CASGDFSGYGYTF.

The chain uses TRBV15 and TRBJ1-4; no clear D. The germline gives CDR1 LNHNV, CDR2 YYDKDF (reference sequence). Trimming stripped 2 bases from V and 0 bases from J, with 7 bases between. The length of the CDR3 is 15 residues. The CDR3 coding sequence is TGTGCCACCAGCAGAACAGCCGCAACTAATGAAAAACTGTTTTTT. Translated, it gives CATSRTAATNEKLFF.

For this clonotype: Germline is not matched at one junction end, which may reflect a read error. This rearrangement joins TRBV20-1 to TRBJ2-1; either TRBD1 or TRBD2 may fit D (5 bases each). This CDR3 has 10 residues. CDR1 is DFQATT and CDR2 is SNEGSKA in the germline V gene (reference sequence). The CDR3 coding sequence is TGCAGTGCTACTGGGGACGGACTTGGATTC. Protein product: CSATGDGLGF.

V is TRBV15 and J is TRBJ2-1; maybe TRBD1 (6 bases). This CDR3 spans 16 amino acids. The germline gives CDR1 LNHNV, CDR2 YYDKDF (reference sequence). Trimming removed 4 bases at V and 8 bases at J, with 21 bases between. CDR3 nucleotide sequence: TGTGCCACCAGCACGGACCCAGGGACATCCGGTCATGAGCAGTTCTTC. Translated, it gives CATSTDPGTSGHEQFF.

In this sample, this clonotype turned up once. The chain has TRBV20-1 and TRBJ2-1, with D possibly being TRBD2 (6 bases). In germline, CDR1 is DFQATT, CDR2 SNEGSKA (reference sequence). Trimming took off 5 bases at V and 4 bases at J, with 9 bases between the two ends. The CDR3 extends over 12 amino acids. The CDR3 loop reads CSAAGTYNEQFF. Written as DNA, the CDR3 is TGCAGTGCTGCCGGGACTTACAATGAGCAGTTCTTC.

CDR3 residues: CASTPTTGRPGDEQYF. The CDR3 DNA reads TGTGCCAGCACTCCAACGACAGGCCGACCTGGCGACGAGCAGTACTTC. The chain couples TRBV27 to TRBJ2-7; the D gene is possibly TRBD1 (6 bases). The germline V gene has CDR1 MNHEY and CDR2 SMNVEV (reference sequence). The CDR3 consists of 16 residues. Trimming took off 7 bases at V and 5 bases at J, with 24 bases between the two ends.

This clonotype was observed at least ten times. The DNA of the CDR3 is TGTGCCAGCAAGTGGGGCAGCCCAAATTCACCCCTCCACTTT. It yields the protein CASKWGSPNSPLHF. The chain has TRBV6-5 and TRBJ1-6, with D possibly being TRBD1 (5 bases). The germline CDR1 and CDR2 sequences are MNHEY and SVGAGI. There are 14 residues in the CDR3. V dropped 7 bases and J dropped 7 bases, with 14 bases sitting between them.

The rearrangement uses TRBV10-2 and TRBJ1-5; no clear D gene. CDR1 is WSHSY and CDR2 is SAAADI in the germline V gene. CDR3 length: 13 residues. V dropped 10 bases and J dropped 4 bases, with 14 bases sitting between them. The CDR3 spells CATRAGVNQPQHF. The CDR3 bases are TGCGCCACCAGAGCCGGGGTTAATCAGCCCCAGCATTTT.

The chain carries TRBV7-9 and TRBJ2-7; perhaps TRBD1 as D (5 bases). CDR1 and CDR2 from the germline V gene are SEHNR and FQNEAQ (reference sequence). Trimming stripped 6 bases from V and 9 bases from J, with 15 bases between. This CDR3 contains 12 residues. The CDR3 bases are TGTGCCAGCAGTGAAAGGGGCCCGGGGCAGTACTTC. Protein product: CASSERGPGQYF. Full variable domain (remainder filled in from reference TRBV7-9 and TRBJ2-7): DTGVSQNPRHKITKRGQNVTFRCDPISEHNRLYWYRQTLGQGPEFLTYFQNEAQLEKSRLLSDRFSAERPKGSFSTLEIQRTEQGDSAMYLCASSERGPGQYFGPGTRLTVT.

This clonotype was detected ten times or more. V gene TRBV10-3 combines with J gene TRBJ1-1, with D possibly being TRBD1 (5 bases). Germline V CDR1 and CDR2: ENHRY, SYGVKD. This CDR3 region has 13 residues. V lost 4 bases, J lost 5 bases, and 11 bases lay in between. The CDR3 DNA follows: TGTGCCATCAGTGTCAGGGCAGGTACTGAAGCTTTCTTT. Translation gives CAISVRAGTEAFF.

This chain connects TRBV11-2 to TRBJ2-7; D is undetermined. Germline CDR1 reads SGHAT; CDR2 reads FQNNGV. CDR3 length: 15 amino acids. The V end lost 7 bases, the J end lost 3 bases, and 19 bases lay between the germline ends. DNA for the CDR3: TGTGCCAGCACCCAAGACCGGGTCCCATTCTACGAGCAGTACTTC. It specifies CASTQDRVPFYEQYF.

This clonotype was observed at least ten times. V is TRBV7-6 and J is TRBJ2-3, with D possibly matching TRBD1 (7 bases). Germline-derived CDR1 and CDR2 are SGHVS and FNYEAQ. V lost 3 bases and J lost 5, with 21 bases in between. The CDR3 totals 17 residues. The CDR3 sequence: CASSFLSTGEEGDTQYF. The CDR3 coding sequence is TGTGCCAGCAGCTTCCTATCTACAGGGGAGGAAGGAGATACGCAGTATTTT.

This clonotype was observed at least ten times. V and J are TRBV20-1 and TRBJ1-2, with 9 bases lining up with TRBD1. The germline gives CDR1 DFQATT, CDR2 SNEGSKA (reference sequence). The trim removed 1 base at V and 6 bases at J, leaving 0 bases unmatched. CDR3 length: 12 residues. CDR3 protein: CSARGDRDGYTF. In nucleotides, the CDR3 is TGCAGTGCTAGAGGGGACAGGGATGGCTACACCTTC.

The chain couples TRBV20-1 to TRBJ1-1; a possible D gene is TRBD1 (5 bases). From germline, CDR1 is DFQATT and CDR2 SNEGSKA (reference sequence). This CDR3 spans 17 amino acids. V was cut by 6 bases and J by 5 bases, with 28 bases left in between. CDR3 DNA: TGCAGTGCCCTTCCCCCGGGACTAGCTAGCACAGATACTGAAGCTTTCTTT. Protein sequence: CSALPPGLASTDTEAFF.

This sequence joins TRBV2 and TRBJ2-7, with D hard to call. This CDR3 is built from 15 residues. Germline V gene lookup returns CDR1 SNHLY and CDR2 FYNNEI. Trimming took 4 bases from V and 3 from J, leaving 16 bases between them. DNA for the CDR3: TGTGCCAGCAGTGCACTAAGGCAGTATTACTACGAGCAGTACTTC. Protein product: CASSALRQYYYEQYF. Together with reference TRBV2 and TRBJ2-7, the CDR3 gives the full variable domain: EPEVTQTPSHQVTQMGQEVILRCVPISNHLYFYWYRQILGQKVEFLVSFYNNEISEKSEIFDDQFSVERPDGSNFTLKIRSTKLEDSAMYFCASSALRQYYYEQYFGPGTRLTVT.

As to this clonotype: An end of the junction differs from the germline gene, which may be a read error. The rearrangement uses TRBV27 and TRBJ1-2; 8 bases map to TRBD1. CDR3 length: 12 amino acids. CDR1 is MNHEY and CDR2 is SMNVEV in the germline V gene (reference sequence). The CDR3 coding sequence is TGTTCCAGCAGTTTCAGGGGGCAAGGCTACACCTTC. Protein sequence: CSSSFRGQGYTF.

The gene calls are TRBV19 and TRBJ2-3, with 14 nucleotides matching TRBD2. Per the germline V gene, CDR1 is LNHDA and CDR2 is SQIVND (reference sequence). V dropped 10 bases and J dropped 2; count of bases not matched to a gene: 8. The CDR3 consists of 16 residues. CDR3 in DNA: TGTGCCACCGGGACTAGCGGGGGCCTACTCACAGATACGCAGTATTTT. This gives the protein CATGTSGGLLTDTQYF.

The rearrangement uses TRBV20-1 and TRBJ2-7, with D unclear. This CDR3 spans 13 amino acids. V was shortened by 5 bases and J by 0 bases, with 11 bases between the two germline ends. The V gene's germline CDR1 is DFQATT and CDR2 SNEGSKA (reference sequence). CDR3: CSAYSMDSYEQYF. CDR3 in DNA: TGCAGTGCTTACTCGATGGACTCCTACGAGCAGTACTTC.

This clonotype was observed a handful of times. This CDR3 reads CSARGMGSPGGPEAFF. The DNA of the CDR3 is TGCAGTGCTAGAGGGATGGGCTCCCCAGGGGGCCCGGAAGCTTTCTTT. This sequence joins TRBV20-1 and TRBJ1-1; TRBD1 matches 8 bases. V dropped 1 base and J dropped 8; count of bases not matched to a gene: 15. Per the germline V gene, CDR1 is DFQATT and CDR2 is SNEGSKA (reference sequence). This CDR3 comprises 16 residues.

This chain links TRBV5-4 with TRBJ1-1, with TRBD1 matching over 8 bases. Germline values: CDR1 SGHNT, CDR2 YYREEE (reference sequence). The CDR3 is made up of 15 amino acids. V dropped 4 bases and J dropped 2; count of bases not matched to a gene: 7. The DNA of the CDR3 is TGTGCCAGCAGCCCCCGGACAGGGATCAACACTGAAGCTTTCTTT. This sequence encodes CASSPRTGINTEAFF.

There are many counts of this clonotype. The chain has TRBV9 and TRBJ1-1, with 8 bases fitting TRBD1. The CDR3 runs 13 residues. After removal of 4 bases from V and 7 bases from J, the junction contained 6 bases not matched to a gene. Germline V gene data show CDR1 as SGDLS and CDR2 as YYNGEE. The CDR3 region is CASSSGQGLEAFF. The DNA for the CDR3 is TGTGCCAGCAGCTCCGGACAGGGTCTTGAAGCTTTCTTT.